This TCR beta chain was recovered during a study of blood T cells in healthy people across ages. As for the study in general: In model experiments, template switching was able to capture about one barcoded beta molecule for every two T cells that were present.

With a J-beta primer mix and a sample-barcoded 5' primer, a second PCR ran about 6 to 11 cycles. From the 5' RACE reads, TCRdb called clonotypes with MiXCR, one entry per CDR3 protein. The repertoire consists of 550,000 to 750,000 distinct CDR3 sequences, with under 25% occurring once and the leading ten covering approximately 3.7%. The CDR3 covers 15 residues. V was clipped by 9 bases and J by 3 bases; unmatched bases: 5. Germline assignment: CDR1 SNHLY and CDR2 FYNNEI. Note on this clonotype: Its antigen is unknown.

Broader study findings: Higher diversity and more naive CD4+ cells were features of long-lived donors, compared to aged donors.

The sample comprised blood. The chain joins TRBV2 to TRBJ2-1, with 13 bases lining up with TRBD2. This sequence was found in a man between 65 and 85 years old in good health. The CDR3 sequence is CASGTSGNLYNEQFF. The CDR3 DNA is TGTGCCAGTGGGACTAGCGGGAACCTCTACAATGAGCAGTTCTTC.